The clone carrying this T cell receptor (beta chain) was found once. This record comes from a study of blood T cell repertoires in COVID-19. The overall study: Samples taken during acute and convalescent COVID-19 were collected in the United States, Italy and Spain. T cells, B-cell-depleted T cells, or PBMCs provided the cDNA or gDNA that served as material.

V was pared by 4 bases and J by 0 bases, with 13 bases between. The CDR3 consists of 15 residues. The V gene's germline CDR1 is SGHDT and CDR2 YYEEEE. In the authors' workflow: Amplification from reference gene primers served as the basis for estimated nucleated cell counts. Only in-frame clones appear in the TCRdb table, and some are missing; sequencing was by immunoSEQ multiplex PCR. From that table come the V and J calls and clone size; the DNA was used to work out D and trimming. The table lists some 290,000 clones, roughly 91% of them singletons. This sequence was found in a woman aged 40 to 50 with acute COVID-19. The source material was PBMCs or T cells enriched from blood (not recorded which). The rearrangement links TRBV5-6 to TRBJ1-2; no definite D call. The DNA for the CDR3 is TGTGCCAGCAGCCTCACCTGGTTAGCTAACTATGGCTACACCTTC. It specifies CASSLTWLANYGYTF.